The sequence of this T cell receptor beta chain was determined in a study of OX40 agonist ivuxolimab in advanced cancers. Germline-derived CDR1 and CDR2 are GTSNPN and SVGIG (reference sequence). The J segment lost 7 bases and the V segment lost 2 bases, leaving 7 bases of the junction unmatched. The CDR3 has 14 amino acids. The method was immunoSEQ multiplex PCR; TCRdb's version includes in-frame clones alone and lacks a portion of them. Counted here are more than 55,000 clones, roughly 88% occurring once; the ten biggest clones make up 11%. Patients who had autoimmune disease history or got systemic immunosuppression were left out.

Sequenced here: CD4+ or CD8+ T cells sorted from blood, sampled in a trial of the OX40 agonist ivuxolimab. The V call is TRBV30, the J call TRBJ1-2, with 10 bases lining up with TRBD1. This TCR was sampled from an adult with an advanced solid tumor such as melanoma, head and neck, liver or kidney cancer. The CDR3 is CAWSIDRGQCGYTF. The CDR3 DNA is TGTGCCTGGAGTATCGACAGGGGGCAGTGTGGCTACACCTTC.